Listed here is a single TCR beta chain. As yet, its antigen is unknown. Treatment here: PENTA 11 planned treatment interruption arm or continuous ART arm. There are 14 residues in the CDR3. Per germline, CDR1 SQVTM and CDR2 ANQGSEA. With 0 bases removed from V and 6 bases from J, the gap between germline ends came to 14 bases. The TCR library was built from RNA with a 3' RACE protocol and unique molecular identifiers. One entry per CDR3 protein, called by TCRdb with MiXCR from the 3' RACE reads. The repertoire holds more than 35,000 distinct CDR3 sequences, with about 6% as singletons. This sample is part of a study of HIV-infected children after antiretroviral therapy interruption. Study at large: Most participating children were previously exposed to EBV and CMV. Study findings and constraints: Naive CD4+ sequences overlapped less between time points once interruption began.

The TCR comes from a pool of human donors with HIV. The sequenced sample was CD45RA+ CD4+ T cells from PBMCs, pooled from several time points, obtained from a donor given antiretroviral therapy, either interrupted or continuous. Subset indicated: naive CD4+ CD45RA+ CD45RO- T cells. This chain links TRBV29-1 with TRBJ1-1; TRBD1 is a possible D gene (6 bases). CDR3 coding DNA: TGCAGCGTTGAAGATCCGGGGGCGCTCGCTGAAGCTTTCTTT. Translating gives CSVEDPGALAEAFF.